Listed below are T cell receptor beta chains from one sample, sequenced in a study of CD8+ T cells in alopecia areata. Clones were sequenced by immunoSEQ multiplex PCR, and TCRdb holds only the in-frame ones, with some missing. The sample includes around 160,000 clones, more than 40% of them seen just once. Specimen: CD4+ T cells sorted from blood. The source is a human donor with alopecia areata. CDR3s include the opening cysteine and the closing phenylalanine or tryptophan. D genes are given only for firm matches. Clone sizes are given selectively: once, few, many, or a class where the clone is expanded.

abundance: .
j_gene: TRBJ2-7
d_gene: TRBD1
v_gene: TRBV18
CDR3aa: CASSPRTGAYEQYF
CDR3nt: TGTGCCAGCTCACCTCGGACAGGAGCGTACGAGCAGTACTTC

abundance: .
j_gene: TRBJ2-4
d_gene: .
v_gene: TRBV6-5
CDR3aa: CASSRGGAQGNIQYF
CDR3nt: TGTGCCAGCAGCCGTGGAGGGGCCCAGGGAAACATTCAGTACTTC

abundance: once
j_gene: TRBJ2-7
d_gene: TRBD2
v_gene: TRBV30
CDR3aa: CAWRKRTSGRAGSYEQYF
CDR3nt: TGTGCCTGGAGAAAAAGGACTAGCGGGAGGGCCGGTTCCTACGAGCAGTACTTC

abundance: .
j_gene: TRBJ2-3
d_gene: TRBD1
v_gene: TRBV4-1
CDR3aa: CASSQEGTGGNTDTQYF
CDR3nt: TGCGCCAGCAGCCAAGAGGGGACAGGGGGTAATACAGATACGCAGTATTTT

abundance: .
j_gene: TRBJ2-1
d_gene: .
v_gene: TRBV2
CDR3aa: CASGEWSSYNEQFF
CDR3nt: TGTGCCAGCGGGGAGTGGAGCTCCTACAATGAGCAGTTCTTC

abundance: .
j_gene: TRBJ2-1
d_gene: .
v_gene: TRBV30
CDR3aa: CAWSNEGNEQFF
CDR3nt: TGTGCCTGGAGTAACGAGGGGAATGAGCAGTTCTTC

abundance: few
j_gene: TRBJ2-4
d_gene: .
v_gene: TRBV28
CDR3aa: CASSLLVSKNIQYF
CDR3nt: TGTGCCAGCAGTTTATTAGTATCCAAAAACATTCAGTACTTC

abundance: few
j_gene: TRBJ1-2
d_gene: TRBD1
v_gene: TRBV28
CDR3aa: CASRSDRGYGYTF
CDR3nt: TGTGCCAGCAGGTCTGACAGGGGCTATGGCTACACCTTC

abundance: .
j_gene: TRBJ2-1
d_gene: .
v_gene: TRBV2
CDR3aa: CASSVDNEQFF
CDR3nt: TGTGCCAGCAGTGTTGACAATGAGCAGTTCTTC

abundance: .
j_gene: TRBJ2-7
d_gene: TRBD2
v_gene: TRBV4-1
CDR3aa: CASSQAFTSGGREQYF
CDR3nt: TGCGCCAGCAGCCAAGCCTTCACTAGCGGGGGGAGGGAGCAGTACTTC

abundance: .
j_gene: TRBJ2-5
d_gene: .
v_gene: TRBV20-1
CDR3aa: CSARIQETQYF
CDR3nt: TGCAGTGCTAGGATTCAGGAGACCCAGTACTTC

abundance: .
j_gene: TRBJ1-2
d_gene: .
v_gene: TRBV7-3
CDR3aa: CASSLSGGRNYGYTF
CDR3nt: TGTGCCAGCAGCTTAAGCGGGGGGCGCAACTATGGCTACACCTTC

abundance: .
j_gene: TRBJ2-3
d_gene: TRBD2
v_gene: TRBV29-1
CDR3aa: CSVEMPSGSTDTQYF
CDR3nt: TGCAGCGTTGAAATGCCTAGCGGGAGCACAGATACGCAGTATTTT

abundance: once
j_gene: TRBJ2-1
d_gene: TRBD2
v_gene: TRBV2
CDR3aa: CASSLGLGLVDEQFF
CDR3nt: TGTGCCAGCAGTCTGGGACTAGGGTTGGTCGATGAGCAGTTCTTC

abundance: .
j_gene: TRBJ2-3
d_gene: TRBD2
v_gene: TRBV28
CDR3aa: CAINLAGSTDTQYF
CDR3nt: TGTGCCATTAACCTAGCGGGTTCCACAGATACGCAGTATTTT

abundance: once
j_gene: TRBJ2-1
d_gene: TRBD2
v_gene: TRBV9
CDR3aa: CASSTGTSGIGNEQFF
CDR3nt: TGTGCCAGCAGCACAGGGACTAGCGGGATTGGGAATGAGCAGTTCTTC

abundance: .
j_gene: TRBJ1-1
d_gene: .
v_gene: TRBV9
CDR3aa: CASSVAVGATEAFF
CDR3nt: TGTGCCAGCAGCGTAGCTGTGGGGGCCACTGAAGCTTTCTTT

abundance: .
j_gene: TRBJ2-5
d_gene: .
v_gene: TRBV14
CDR3aa: CASSQTRLFTLETQYF
CDR3nt: TGTGCCAGCAGCCAAACAAGGTTATTCACTCTGGAGACCCAGTACTTC

abundance: few
j_gene: TRBJ2-1
d_gene: TRBD2
v_gene: TRBV2
CDR3aa: CASSVRLAGGNEQFF
CDR3nt: TGTGCCAGCAGTGTTAGGCTAGCGGGAGGCAATGAGCAGTTCTTC

abundance: .
j_gene: TRBJ1-3
d_gene: TRBD1
v_gene: TRBV4-1
CDR3aa: CASSPLGTGGRGSGNTIYF
CDR3nt: TGCGCCAGCAGCCCCCTAGGGACAGGGGGCCGGGGCTCTGGAAACACCATATATTTT

abundance: .
j_gene: TRBJ2-3
d_gene: TRBD2
v_gene: TRBV2
CDR3aa: CASTALGTNTDTQYF
CDR3nt: TGTGCCAGCACAGCCCTAGGGACTAACACAGATACGCAGTATTTT

abundance: .
j_gene: TRBJ1-1
d_gene: .
v_gene: TRBV29-1
CDR3aa: CSAGRGEAFF
CDR3nt: TGCAGCGCAGGACGAGGTGAAGCTTTCTTT

abundance: few
j_gene: TRBJ2-2
d_gene: TRBD2
v_gene: TRBV5-1
CDR3aa: CASSVRTSWTGELFF
CDR3nt: TGCGCCAGCAGCGTACGGACTAGTTGGACCGGGGAGCTGTTTTTT

abundance: .
j_gene: TRBJ2-3
d_gene: TRBD2
v_gene: TRBV7-2
CDR3aa: CASSLVAGAVDTQYF
CDR3nt: TGTGCCAGCAGCTTAGTAGCGGGAGCTGTCGATACGCAGTATTTT

abundance: .
j_gene: TRBJ2-3
d_gene: .
v_gene: TRBV6-5
CDR3aa: CASRKQASTQYF
CDR3nt: TGTGCCAGCCGTAAGCAAGCGTCTACGCAGTATTTT

abundance: .
j_gene: TRBJ2-1
d_gene: TRBD2
v_gene: TRBV30
CDR3aa: CAWSPNGVAGAVGSYNEQFF
CDR3nt: TGTGCCTGGAGTCCCAACGGTGTAGCGGGGGCGGTGGGCTCCTACAATGAGCAGTTCTTC

abundance: .
j_gene: TRBJ2-1
d_gene: TRBD2
v_gene: TRBV6-1
CDR3aa: CASLLAGRSYNEQFF
CDR3nt: TGTGCCAGCCTACTAGCGGGACGCTCCTACAATGAGCAGTTCTTC

abundance: .
j_gene: TRBJ2-3
d_gene: .
v_gene: TRBV29-1
CDR3aa: CSVEDGQTSTDTQYF
CDR3nt: TGCAGCGTTGAAGATGGGCAGACTAGCACAGATACGCAGTATTTT

abundance: few
j_gene: TRBJ1-1
d_gene: .
v_gene: TRBV7-3
CDR3aa: CASSLYAGPNTEAFF
CDR3nt: TGTGCCAGCAGCTTATATGCGGGACCGAACACTGAAGCTTTCTTT

abundance: once
j_gene: TRBJ2-2
d_gene: TRBD1
v_gene: TRBV4-1
CDR3aa: CASSQTLTGANTGELFF
CDR3nt: TGCGCCAGCAGCCAAACATTGACAGGGGCGAACACCGGGGAGCTGTTTTTT

abundance: .
j_gene: TRBJ2-7
d_gene: .
v_gene: TRBV29-1
CDR3aa: CSVARGGYEQYF
CDR3nt: TGCAGCGTTGCTCGGGGAGGTTACGAGCAGTACTTC

abundance: .
j_gene: TRBJ1-3
d_gene: .
v_gene: TRBV2
CDR3aa: CAILGRSSGNTIYF
CDR3nt: TGTGCCATCCTCGGACGCAGCTCTGGAAACACCATATATTTT

abundance: .
j_gene: TRBJ2-3
d_gene: .
v_gene: TRBV6-5
CDR3aa: CASSDSGVPDTQYF
CDR3nt: TGTGCCAGCAGTGACTCGGGAGTCCCAGATACGCAGTATTTT